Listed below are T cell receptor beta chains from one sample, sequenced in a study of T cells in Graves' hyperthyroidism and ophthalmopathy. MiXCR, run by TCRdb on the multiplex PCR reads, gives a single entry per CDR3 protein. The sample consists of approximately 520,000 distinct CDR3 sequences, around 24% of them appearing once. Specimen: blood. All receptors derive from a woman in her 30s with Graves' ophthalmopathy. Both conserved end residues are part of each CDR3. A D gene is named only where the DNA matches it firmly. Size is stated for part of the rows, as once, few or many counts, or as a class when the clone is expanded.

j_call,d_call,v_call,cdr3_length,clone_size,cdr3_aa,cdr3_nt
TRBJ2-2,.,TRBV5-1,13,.,CASNQGYTGELFF,TGCGCCAGCAATCAGGGTTACACCGGGGAGCTGTTTTTT
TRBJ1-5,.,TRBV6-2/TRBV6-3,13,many,CASSRDQDQPQHF,TGTGCCAGCAGTCGCGACCAAGATCAGCCCCAGCATTTT
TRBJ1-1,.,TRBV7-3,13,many,CASSPQPDREAFF,TGTGCCAGCAGCCCGCAACCTGACAGGGAAGCTTTCTTT
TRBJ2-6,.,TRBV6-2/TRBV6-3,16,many,CASSYDVRSGANVLTF,TGTGCCAGCAGTTACGACGTACGCTCTGGGGCCAACGTCCTGACTTTC
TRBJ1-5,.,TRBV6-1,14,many,CASRAAYRPQPQHF,TGTGCCAGCCGCGCGGCCTACCGACCCCAGCCCCAGCATTTT
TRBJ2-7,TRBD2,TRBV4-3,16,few,CASSQEGRGGGYEQYF,TGCGCCAGCAGCCAAGAAGGGCGGGGCGGGGGTTACGAGCAGTACTTC
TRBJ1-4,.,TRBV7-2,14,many,CASSPQGWNEKLFF,TGTGCCAGCAGCCCACAGGGCTGGAATGAAAAACTGTTTTTT
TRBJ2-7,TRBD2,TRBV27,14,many,CASSLLGLANEQYF,TGTGCCAGCAGTTTGTTGGGACTAGCCAACGAGCAGTACTTC
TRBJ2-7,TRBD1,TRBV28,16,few,CASDSRDRGPTYEQYF,TGTGCCAGCGACTCCCGGGACAGGGGGCCGACCTACGAGCAGTACTTC
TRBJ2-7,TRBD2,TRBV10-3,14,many,CAISEISGGAEQYF,TGTGCCATCAGTGAGATTAGCGGGGGGGCCGAGCAGTACTTC
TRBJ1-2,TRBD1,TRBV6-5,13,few,CASSYSGTGVYTF,TGTGCCAGCAGTTACTCCGGGACAGGGGTCTACACCTTC
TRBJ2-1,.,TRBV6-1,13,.,CASALTGQSGQFF,TGTGCCAGCGCTCTTACTGGCCAGAGTGGGCAGTTCTTC
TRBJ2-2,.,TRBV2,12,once,CASIPTTGELFF,TGTGCCAGCATTCCCACTACCGGGGAGCTGTTTTTT
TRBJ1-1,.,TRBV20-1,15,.,CSAATPQVVNTEAFF,TGCAGTGCTGCTACCCCACAGGTCGTGAACACTGAAGCTTTCTTT
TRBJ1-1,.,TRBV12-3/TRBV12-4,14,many,CASSLRGRDAEAFF,TGTGCCAGCAGTTTAAGAGGACGGGACGCTGAAGCTTTCTTT
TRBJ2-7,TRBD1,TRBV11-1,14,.,CASSSDRVKNEQYF,TGTGCCAGCAGCTCGGACAGGGTCAAGAACGAGCAGTACTTC
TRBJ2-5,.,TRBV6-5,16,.,CASSYSNGPSQETQYF,TGTGCCAGCAGTTACTCGAACGGTCCCAGCCAAGAGACCCAGTACTTC
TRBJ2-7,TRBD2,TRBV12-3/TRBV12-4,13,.,CASRLAGADEQYF,TGTGCCAGCCGACTAGCGGGAGCAGACGAGCAGTACTTC
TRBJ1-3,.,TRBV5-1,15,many,CASSRAGSSGNTIYF,TGCGCCAGCAGTCGGGCAGGGAGCTCTGGAAACACCATATATTTT
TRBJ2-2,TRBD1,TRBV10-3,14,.,CAIRTGESTGELFF,TGTGCCATCAGAACAGGGGAGAGCACCGGGGAGCTGTTTTTT
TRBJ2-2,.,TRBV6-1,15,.,CASTRPGTATGELFF,TGTGCCAGCACCCGACCCGGCACTGCCACCGGGGAGCTGTTTTTT
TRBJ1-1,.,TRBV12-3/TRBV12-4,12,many,CASSSIVAEAFF,TGTGCCAGCAGCTCCATAGTAGCTGAAGCTTTCTTT
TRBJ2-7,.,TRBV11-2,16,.,CASSGSASDGAYEQYF,TGTGCCAGTTCTGGTTCGGCCTCGGACGGCGCCTACGAGCAGTACTTC
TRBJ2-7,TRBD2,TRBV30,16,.,CAWASGLAGGLYEQYF,TGTGCCTGGGCCTCGGGACTAGCGGGAGGGCTATACGAGCAGTACTTC
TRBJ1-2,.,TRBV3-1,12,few,CASSQPPGGYTF,TGTGCCAGCAGCCAACCCCCCGGGGGCTACACCTTC
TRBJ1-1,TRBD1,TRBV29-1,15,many,CSVLDRGGKNTEAFF,TGCAGCGTCCTGGACAGGGGGGGAAAGAACACTGAAGCTTTCTTT
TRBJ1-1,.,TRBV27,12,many,CASKTGMTEAFF,TGTGCCAGCAAAACGGGGATGACTGAAGCTTTCTTT
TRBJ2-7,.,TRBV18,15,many,CASSPSQPGSYEQYF,TGTGCCAGCTCACCATCGCAACCGGGCTCCTACGAGCAGTACTTC
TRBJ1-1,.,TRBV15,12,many,CATSRGTPEAFF,TGTGCCACCAGCCGTGGGACCCCTGAAGCTTTCTTT
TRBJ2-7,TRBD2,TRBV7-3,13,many,CASSLLGGGEQYF,TGTGCCAGCAGCTTATTGGGGGGAGGGGAGCAGTACTTC
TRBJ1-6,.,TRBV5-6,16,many,CASRTQGSSYNSPLHF,TGTGCCAGCAGGACACAGGGAAGCTCCTATAATTCACCCCTCCACTTT
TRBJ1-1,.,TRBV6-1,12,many,CASRFQGFEAFF,TGTGCCAGCCGGTTTCAGGGGTTTGAAGCTTTCTTT
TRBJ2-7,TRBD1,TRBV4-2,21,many,CASSLGWATGRRWSSSYEQYF,TGTGCCAGCAGCCTAGGATGGGCGACAGGGCGTCGTTGGTCAAGCTCCTACGAGCAGTACTTC
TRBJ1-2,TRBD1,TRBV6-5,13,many,CASRVDRAYGYTF,TGTGCCAGCAGAGTGGACAGGGCCTATGGCTACACCTTC
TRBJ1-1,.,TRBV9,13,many,CASSVAAYTEAFF,TGTGCCAGCAGCGTAGCGGCTTACACTGAAGCTTTCTTT
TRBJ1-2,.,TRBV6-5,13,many,CASSYSQGGGYTF,TGTGCCAGCAGTTACTCGCAGGGAGGTGGCTACACCTTC
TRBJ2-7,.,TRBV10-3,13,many,CAISESVAYEQYF,TGTGCCATCAGTGAGTCAGTTGCCTACGAGCAGTACTTC
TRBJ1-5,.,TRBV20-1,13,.,CSARTAQGQPQHF,TGCAGTGCTAGGACAGCTCAGGGTCAGCCCCAGCATTTT
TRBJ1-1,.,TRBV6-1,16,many,CASSDGQLRPNTEAFF,TGTGCCAGCTCCGACGGACAACTTAGACCGAACACTGAAGCTTTCTTT
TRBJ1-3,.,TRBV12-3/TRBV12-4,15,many,CASRNGGLYGNTIYF,TGTGCCAGCAGAAACGGGGGCCTTTATGGAAACACCATATATTTT
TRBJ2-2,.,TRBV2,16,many,CASRGRVGGDTGELFF,TGTGCCAGCAGGGGAAGGGTAGGTGGTGACACCGGGGAGCTGTTTTTT
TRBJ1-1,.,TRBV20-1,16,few,CSARDDSPPLLTEAFF,TGCAGTGCTAGAGACGACAGCCCCCCCTTGTTGACTGAAGCTTTCTTT
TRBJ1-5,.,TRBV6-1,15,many,CASSGTGFSNQPQHF,TGTGCCAGCAGTGGAACAGGGTTTAGCAATCAGCCCCAGCATTTT
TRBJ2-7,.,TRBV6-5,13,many,CAASDNNSYEQYF,TGTGCCGCCTCGGACAACAACTCCTACGAGCAGTACTTC